This TCR beta chain was sequenced during a study of T cells in Graves' hyperthyroidism and ophthalmopathy. Amplified TCR beta CDR3 regions derived from RNA transcripts. The TCR CDR3 first-round RT-PCR relied on the HTBI primer set. TCRdb called the multiplex PCR reads again in MiXCR, with one record for every CDR3 protein. The sample records roughly 710,000 distinct CDR3 sequences, under 45% being singletons. CDR1 and CDR2 from the germline V gene are SGHKS and YYEKEE (reference sequence). V shed 4 bases and J 8 bases; nucleotides not matched to a gene: 11. This CDR3 comprises 15 residues. A patient was excluded if there was uncontrolled infection, other autoimmune disease, pregnancy or lactation.

This receptor was identified in a middle-aged woman with Graves' hyperthyroidism. This chain links TRBV5-5 with TRBJ2-2; 7 positions match TRBD2. Specimen: blood. In DNA, the CDR3 is TGTGCCAGCAGCGTTCTAGCGGCGAGCTCTGGGGAGCTGTTTTTT. It is translated as CASSVLAASSGELFF.